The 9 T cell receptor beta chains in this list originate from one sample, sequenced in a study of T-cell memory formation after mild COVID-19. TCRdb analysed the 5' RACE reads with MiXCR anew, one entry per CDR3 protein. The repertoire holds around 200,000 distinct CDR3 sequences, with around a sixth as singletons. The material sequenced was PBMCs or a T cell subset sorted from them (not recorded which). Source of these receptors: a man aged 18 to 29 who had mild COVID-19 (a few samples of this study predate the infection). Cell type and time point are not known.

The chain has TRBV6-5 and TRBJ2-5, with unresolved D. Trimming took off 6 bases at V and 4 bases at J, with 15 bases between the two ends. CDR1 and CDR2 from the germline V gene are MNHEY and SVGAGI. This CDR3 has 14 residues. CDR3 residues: CASRPDRTPETQYF. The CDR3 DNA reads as TGTGCCAGCAGGCCCGACCGGACCCCAGAGACCCAGTACTTC.

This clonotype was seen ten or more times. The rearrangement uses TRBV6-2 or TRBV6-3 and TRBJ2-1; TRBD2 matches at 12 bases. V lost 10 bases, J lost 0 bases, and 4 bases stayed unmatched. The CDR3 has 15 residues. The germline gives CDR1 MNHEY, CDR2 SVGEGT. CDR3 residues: CAKTSGGISYNEQFF. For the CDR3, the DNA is TGTGCCAAGACTAGCGGGGGTATCTCCTACAATGAGCAGTTCTTC.

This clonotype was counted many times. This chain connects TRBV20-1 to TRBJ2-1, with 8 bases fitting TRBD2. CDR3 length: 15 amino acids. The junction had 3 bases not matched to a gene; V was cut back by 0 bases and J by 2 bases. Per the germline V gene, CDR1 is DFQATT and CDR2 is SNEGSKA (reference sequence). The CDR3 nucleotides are TGCAGTGCTAGAGATGAGCGGGAGACCTACAATGAGCAGTTCTTC. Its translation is CSARDERETYNEQFF.

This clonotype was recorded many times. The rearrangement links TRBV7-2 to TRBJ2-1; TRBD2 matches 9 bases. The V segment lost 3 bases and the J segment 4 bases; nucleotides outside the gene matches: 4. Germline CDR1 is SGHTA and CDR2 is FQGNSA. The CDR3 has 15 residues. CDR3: CASSLLAGPYNEQFF. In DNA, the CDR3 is TGTGCCAGCAGCTTGCTAGCGGGGCCTTACAATGAGCAGTTCTTC.

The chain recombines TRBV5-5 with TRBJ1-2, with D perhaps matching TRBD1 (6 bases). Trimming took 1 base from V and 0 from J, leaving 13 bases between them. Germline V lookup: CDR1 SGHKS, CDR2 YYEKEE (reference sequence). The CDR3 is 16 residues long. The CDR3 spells CASSLISGTPNYGYTF. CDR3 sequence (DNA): TGTGCCAGCAGCTTGATTTCCGGGACACCTAACTATGGCTACACCTTC. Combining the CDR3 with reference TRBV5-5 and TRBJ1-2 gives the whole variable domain DAGVTQSPTHLIKTRGQQVTLRCSPISGHKSVSWYQQVLGQGPQFIFQYYEKEERGRGNFPDRFSARQFPNYSSELNVNALLLGDSALYLCASSLISGTPNYGYTFGSGTRLTVV.

CDR3 residues: CATKPGLGTHEQYF. DNA for the CDR3: TGTGCCACCAAACCGGGACTAGGGACGCACGAGCAGTACTTC. The chain combines TRBV27 with TRBJ2-7; 8 bases map to TRBD2. There are 14 residues in the CDR3. V trimming: 10 bases; J trimming: 5 bases; junction bases outside the gene matches: 13. Germline values: CDR1 MNHEY, CDR2 SMNVEV (reference sequence).

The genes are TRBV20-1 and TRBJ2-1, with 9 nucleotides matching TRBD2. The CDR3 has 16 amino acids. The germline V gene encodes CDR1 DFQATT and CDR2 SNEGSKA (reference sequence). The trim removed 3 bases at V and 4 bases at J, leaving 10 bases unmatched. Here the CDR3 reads CSARGTQRGAYNEQFF. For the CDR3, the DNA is TGCAGTGCTAGGGGAACCCAGCGGGGGGCTTACAATGAGCAGTTCTTC.

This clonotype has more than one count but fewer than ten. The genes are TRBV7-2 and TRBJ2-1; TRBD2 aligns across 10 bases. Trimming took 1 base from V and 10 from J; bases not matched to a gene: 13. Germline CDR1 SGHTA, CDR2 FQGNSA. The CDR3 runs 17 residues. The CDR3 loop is CASSLERASGGAREQFF. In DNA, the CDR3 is TGTGCCAGCAGCTTAGAACGTGCTAGCGGGGGCGCCCGGGAGCAGTTCTTC.

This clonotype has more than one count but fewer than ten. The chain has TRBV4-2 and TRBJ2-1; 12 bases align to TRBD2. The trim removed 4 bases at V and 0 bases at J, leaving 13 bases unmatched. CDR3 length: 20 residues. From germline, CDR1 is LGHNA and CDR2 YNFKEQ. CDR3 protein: CASSRTLLAGGGSSYNEQFF. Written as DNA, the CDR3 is TGTGCCAGCAGCCGAACCCTACTAGCGGGGGGCGGAAGCTCCTACAATGAGCAGTTCTTC.